This T cell receptor (beta chain) was profiled in a study of blood T cell repertoires in COVID-19. In germline, CDR1 is SGHTA, CDR2 FQGNSA. This CDR3 is built from 15 residues. With 2 bases removed from V and 0 bases from J, the gap between germline ends came to 8 bases. Authors' data handling: The authors estimated nucleated cell counts from reference gene primer amplification. TCRdb's copy holds only in-frame clones and misses some; the assay was immunoSEQ multiplex PCR. That table gives V, J and clone size, and the DNA gave D and trimming. The table lists over 200,000 clones, 88% of them singletons, with approximately 4.3% in the top ten.

The rearrangement links TRBV7-2 to TRBJ1-5; no clear D gene. This receptor was obtained from a man in his sixties who had recovered from COVID-19. The sequenced material came from peripheral blood. The CDR3 protein is CASSLSQYSNQPQHF. The CDR3 coding sequence is TGTGCCAGCAGCTTATCACAGTATAGCAATCAGCCCCAGCATTTT.